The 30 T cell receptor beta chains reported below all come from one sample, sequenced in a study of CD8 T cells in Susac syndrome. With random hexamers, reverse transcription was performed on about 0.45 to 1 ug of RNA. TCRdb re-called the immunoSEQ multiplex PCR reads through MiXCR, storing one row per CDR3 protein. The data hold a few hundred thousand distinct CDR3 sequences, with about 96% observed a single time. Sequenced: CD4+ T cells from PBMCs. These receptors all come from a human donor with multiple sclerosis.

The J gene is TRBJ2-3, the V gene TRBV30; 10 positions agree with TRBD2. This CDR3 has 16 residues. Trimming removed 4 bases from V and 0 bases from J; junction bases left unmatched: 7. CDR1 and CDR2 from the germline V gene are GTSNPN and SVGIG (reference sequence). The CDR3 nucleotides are TGTGCCTGGATAGACAGGACTAGCGGCAGCACAGATACGCAGTATTTT. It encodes CAWIDRTSGSTDTQYF.

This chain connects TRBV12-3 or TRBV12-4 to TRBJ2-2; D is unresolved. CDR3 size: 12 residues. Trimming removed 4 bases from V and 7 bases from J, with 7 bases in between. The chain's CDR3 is CASSYWVGELFF. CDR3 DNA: TGTGCCAGCAGTTACTGGGTCGGGGAGCTGTTTTTT.

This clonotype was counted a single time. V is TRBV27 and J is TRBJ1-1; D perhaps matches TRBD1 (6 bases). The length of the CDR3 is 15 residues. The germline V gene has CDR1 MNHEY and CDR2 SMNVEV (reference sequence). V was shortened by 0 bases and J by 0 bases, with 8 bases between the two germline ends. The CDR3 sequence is CASSLSQGLNTEAFF. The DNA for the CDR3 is TGTGCCAGCAGTTTATCGCAGGGGTTGAACACTGAAGCTTTCTTT.

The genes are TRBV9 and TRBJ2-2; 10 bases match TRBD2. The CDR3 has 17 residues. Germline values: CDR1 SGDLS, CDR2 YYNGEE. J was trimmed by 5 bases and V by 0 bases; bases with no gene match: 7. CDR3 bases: TGTGCCAGCAGCGTAGTCGTGACGACTAGCGGGACCGGGGAGCTGTTTTTT. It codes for CASSVVVTTSGTGELFF.

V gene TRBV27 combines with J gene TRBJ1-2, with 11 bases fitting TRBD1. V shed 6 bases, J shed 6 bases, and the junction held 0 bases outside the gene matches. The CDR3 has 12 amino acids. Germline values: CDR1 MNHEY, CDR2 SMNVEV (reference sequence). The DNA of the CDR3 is TGTGCCAGCAGGGACAGGGGGCATGGCTACACCTTC. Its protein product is CASRDRGHGYTF.

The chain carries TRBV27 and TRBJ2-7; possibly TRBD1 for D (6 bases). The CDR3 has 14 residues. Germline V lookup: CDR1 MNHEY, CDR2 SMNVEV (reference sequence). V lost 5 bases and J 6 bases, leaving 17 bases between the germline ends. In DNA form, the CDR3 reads TGTGCCAGCAGTCCCCAAGGACAGCTCTCCGAGCAGTACTTC. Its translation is CASSPQGQLSEQYF.

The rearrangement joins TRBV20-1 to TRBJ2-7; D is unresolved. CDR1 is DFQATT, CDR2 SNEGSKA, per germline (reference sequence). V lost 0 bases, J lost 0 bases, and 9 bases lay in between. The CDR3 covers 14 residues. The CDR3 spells CSARDHPNSYEQYF. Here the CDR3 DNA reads TGCAGTGCTAGAGATCATCCTAACTCCTACGAGCAGTACTTC.

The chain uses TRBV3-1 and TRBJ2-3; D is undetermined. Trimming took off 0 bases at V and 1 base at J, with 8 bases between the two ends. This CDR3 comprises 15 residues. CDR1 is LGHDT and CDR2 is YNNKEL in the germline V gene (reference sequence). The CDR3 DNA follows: TGTGCCAGCAGCCAAGATCCCACGCGCACAGATACGCAGTATTTT. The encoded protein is CASSQDPTRTDTQYF.

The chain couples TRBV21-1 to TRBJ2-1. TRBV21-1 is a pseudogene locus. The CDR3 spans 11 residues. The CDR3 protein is CASRRDNEQFF. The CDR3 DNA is TGTGCCAGCAGGAGGGACAATGAGCAGTTCTTC.

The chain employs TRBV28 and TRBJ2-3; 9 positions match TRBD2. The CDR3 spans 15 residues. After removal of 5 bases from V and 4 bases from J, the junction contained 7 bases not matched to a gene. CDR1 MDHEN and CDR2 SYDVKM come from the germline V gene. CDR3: CASSDLAGLPDTQYF. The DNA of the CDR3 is TGTGCCAGCAGTGACCTAGCGGGACTGCCAGATACGCAGTATTTT.

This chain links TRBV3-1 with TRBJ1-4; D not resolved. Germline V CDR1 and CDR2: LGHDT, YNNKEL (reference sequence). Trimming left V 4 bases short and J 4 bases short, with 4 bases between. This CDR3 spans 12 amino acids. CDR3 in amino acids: CASSRVNEKLFF. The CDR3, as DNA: TGTGCCAGCAGCCGGGTTAATGAAAAACTGTTTTTT.

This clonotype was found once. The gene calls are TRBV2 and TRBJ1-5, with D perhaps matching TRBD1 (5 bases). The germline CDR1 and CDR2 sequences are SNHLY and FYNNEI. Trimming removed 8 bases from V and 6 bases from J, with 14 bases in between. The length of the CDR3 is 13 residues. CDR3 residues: CASQGEAGQPQHF. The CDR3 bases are TGTGCCAGCCAAGGGGAAGCCGGTCAGCCCCAGCATTTT.

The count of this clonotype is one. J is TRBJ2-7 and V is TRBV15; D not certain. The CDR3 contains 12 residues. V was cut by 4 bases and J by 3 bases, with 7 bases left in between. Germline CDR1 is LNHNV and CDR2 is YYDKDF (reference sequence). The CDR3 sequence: CATSTDSYEQYF. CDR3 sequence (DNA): TGTGCCACCAGCACAGATAGCTACGAGCAGTACTTC.

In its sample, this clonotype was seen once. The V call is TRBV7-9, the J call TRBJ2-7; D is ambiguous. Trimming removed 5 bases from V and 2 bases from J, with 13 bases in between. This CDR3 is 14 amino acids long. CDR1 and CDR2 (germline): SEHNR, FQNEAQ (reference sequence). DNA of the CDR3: TGTGCCAGCAGCACTCACGGGCGGACCTACGAGCAGTACTTC. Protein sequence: CASSTHGRTYEQYF.

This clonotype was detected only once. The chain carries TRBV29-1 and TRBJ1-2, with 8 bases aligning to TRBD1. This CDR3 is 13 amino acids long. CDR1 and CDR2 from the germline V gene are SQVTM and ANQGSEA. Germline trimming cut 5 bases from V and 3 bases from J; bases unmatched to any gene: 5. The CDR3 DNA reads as TGCAGCGTTTCCGGGACAGGAGACTATGGCTACACCTTC. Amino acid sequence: CSVSGTGDYGYTF.

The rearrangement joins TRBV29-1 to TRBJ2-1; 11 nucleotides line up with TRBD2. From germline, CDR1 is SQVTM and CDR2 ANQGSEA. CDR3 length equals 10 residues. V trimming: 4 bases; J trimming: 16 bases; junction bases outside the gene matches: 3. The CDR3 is CSVGGTSGFF. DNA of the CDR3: TGCAGCGTTGGGGGGACTAGCGGATTCTTC.

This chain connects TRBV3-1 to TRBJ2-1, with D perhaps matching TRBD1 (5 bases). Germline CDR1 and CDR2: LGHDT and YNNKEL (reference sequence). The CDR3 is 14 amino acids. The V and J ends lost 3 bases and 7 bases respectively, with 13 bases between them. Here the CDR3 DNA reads TGTGCCAGCAGCCAGCCAGGGCCCCTGAATGAGCAGTTCTTC. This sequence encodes CASSQPGPLNEQFF.

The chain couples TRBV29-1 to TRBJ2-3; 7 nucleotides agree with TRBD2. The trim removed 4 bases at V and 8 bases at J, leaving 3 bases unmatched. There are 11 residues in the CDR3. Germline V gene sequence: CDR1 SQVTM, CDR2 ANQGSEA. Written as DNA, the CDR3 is TGCAGCGTTGGAGGGGAGGGTACGCAGTATTTT. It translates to CSVGGEGTQYF.

As DNA, the CDR3 is TGTGCCAGCTCAAACTCGAACACCGGGGAGCTGTTTTTT. Protein sequence: CASSNSNTGELFF. The chain links TRBV18 to TRBJ2-2; D remains ambiguous. V was trimmed by 5 bases and J by 0 bases, leaving 4 bases between them. This CDR3 has 13 amino acids. The germline V gene encodes CDR1 KGHSH and CDR2 LQKENI.

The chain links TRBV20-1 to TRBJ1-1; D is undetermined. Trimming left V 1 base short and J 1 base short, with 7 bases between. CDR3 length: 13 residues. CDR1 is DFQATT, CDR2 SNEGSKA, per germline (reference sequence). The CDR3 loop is CSARGQANTEAFF. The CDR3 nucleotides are TGCAGTGCTAGAGGACAAGCGAACACTGAAGCTTTCTTT.

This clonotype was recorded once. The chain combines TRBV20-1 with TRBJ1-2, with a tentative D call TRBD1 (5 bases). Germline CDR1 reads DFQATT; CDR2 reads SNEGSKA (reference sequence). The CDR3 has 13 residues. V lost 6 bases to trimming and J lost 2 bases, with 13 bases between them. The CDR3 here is CSALPGTNYGYTF. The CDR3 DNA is TGCAGTGCGCTTCCGGGGACGAACTATGGCTACACCTTC.

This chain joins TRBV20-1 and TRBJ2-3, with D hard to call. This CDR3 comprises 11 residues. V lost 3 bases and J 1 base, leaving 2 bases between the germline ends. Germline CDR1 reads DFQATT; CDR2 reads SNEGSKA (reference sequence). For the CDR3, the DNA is TGCAGTGCTAGGGGCACAGATACGCAGTATTTT. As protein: CSARGTDTQYF.

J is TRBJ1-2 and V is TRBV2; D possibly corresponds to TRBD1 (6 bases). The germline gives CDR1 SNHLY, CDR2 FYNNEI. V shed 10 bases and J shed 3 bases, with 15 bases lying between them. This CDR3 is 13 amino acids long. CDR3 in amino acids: CANPTGPHYGYTF. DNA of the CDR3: TGTGCCAACCCGACAGGACCCCACTATGGCTACACCTTC.

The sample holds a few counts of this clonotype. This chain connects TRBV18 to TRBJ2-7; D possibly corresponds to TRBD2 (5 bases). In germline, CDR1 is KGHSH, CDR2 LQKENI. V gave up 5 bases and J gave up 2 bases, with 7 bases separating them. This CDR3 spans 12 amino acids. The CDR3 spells CASSAGTYEQYF. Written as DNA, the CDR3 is TGTGCCAGCTCAGCGGGTACCTACGAGCAGTACTTC.

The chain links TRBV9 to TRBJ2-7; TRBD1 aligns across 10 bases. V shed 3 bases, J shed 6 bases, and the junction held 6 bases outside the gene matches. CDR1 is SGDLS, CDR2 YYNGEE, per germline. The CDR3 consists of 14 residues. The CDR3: CASSAGTGVREQYF. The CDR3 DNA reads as TGTGCCAGCAGCGCAGGGACAGGGGTTCGCGAGCAGTACTTC.

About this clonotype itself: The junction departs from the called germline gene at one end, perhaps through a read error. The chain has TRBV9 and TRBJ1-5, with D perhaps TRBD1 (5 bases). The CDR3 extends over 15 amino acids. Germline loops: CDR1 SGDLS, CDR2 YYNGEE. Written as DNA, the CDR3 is TGTGCCAGCAGCCAGGCCCCGACAGCTGATCAACCCCAGCATTTT. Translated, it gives CASSQAPTADQPQHF.

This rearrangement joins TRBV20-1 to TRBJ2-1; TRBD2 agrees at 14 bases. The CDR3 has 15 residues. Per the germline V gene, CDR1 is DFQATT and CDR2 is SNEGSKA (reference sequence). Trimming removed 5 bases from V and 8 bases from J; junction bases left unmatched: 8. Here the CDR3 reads CSAAGTSGSLDEQFF. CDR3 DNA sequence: TGCAGTGCTGCCGGGACTAGCGGGAGTCTCGATGAGCAGTTCTTC.

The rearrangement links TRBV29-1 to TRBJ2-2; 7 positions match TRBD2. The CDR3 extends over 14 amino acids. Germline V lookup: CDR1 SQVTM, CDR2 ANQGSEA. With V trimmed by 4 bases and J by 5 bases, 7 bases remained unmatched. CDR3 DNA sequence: TGCAGCGTTGGGGAGGGACGTCGGACCGGGGAGCTGTTTTTT. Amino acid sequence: CSVGEGRRTGELFF.

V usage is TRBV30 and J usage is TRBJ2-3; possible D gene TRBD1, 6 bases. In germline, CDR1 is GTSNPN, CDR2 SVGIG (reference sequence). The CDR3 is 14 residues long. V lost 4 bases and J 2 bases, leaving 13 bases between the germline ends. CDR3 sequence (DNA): TGTGCCTGGAATGGGGGCAGGAACACAGATACGCAGTATTTT. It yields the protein CAWNGGRNTDTQYF. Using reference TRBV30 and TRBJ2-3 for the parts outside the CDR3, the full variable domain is SQTIHQWPATLVQPVGSPLSLECTVEGTSNPNLYWYRQAAGRGLQLLFYSVGIGQISSEVPQNLSASRPQDRQFILSSKKLLLSDSGFYLCAWNGGRNTDTQYFGPGTRLTVL.

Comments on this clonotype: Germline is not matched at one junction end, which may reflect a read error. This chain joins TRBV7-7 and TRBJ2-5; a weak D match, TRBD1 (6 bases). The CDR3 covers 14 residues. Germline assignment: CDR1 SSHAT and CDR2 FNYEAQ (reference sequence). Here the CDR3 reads CASSPGRGQETQYF. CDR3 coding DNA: TGTGCTAGCAGCCCTGGCAGGGGCCAAGAGACCCAGTACTTC.